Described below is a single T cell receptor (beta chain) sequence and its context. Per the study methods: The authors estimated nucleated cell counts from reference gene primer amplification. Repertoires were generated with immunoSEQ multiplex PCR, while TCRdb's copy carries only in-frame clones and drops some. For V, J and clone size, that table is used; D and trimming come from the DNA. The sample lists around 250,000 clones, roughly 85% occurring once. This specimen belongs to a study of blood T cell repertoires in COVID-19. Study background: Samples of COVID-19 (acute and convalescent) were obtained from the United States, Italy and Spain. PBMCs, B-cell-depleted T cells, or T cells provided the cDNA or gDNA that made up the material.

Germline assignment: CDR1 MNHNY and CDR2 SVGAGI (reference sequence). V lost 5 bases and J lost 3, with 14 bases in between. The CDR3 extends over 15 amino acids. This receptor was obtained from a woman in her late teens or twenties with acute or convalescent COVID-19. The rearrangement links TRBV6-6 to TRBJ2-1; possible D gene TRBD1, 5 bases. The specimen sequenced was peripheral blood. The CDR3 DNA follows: TGTGCCAGCAGTGCAGTGTTAGGGGTCTACAATGAGCAGTTCTTC. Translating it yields CASSAVLGVYNEQFF.